Below, 17 T cell receptor beta chains from the same sample are listed, as sequenced in a study of CD8 T cells in Susac syndrome. Reverse transcription of roughly 0.45 to 1 ug RNA used random hexamers. TCRdb called the immunoSEQ multiplex PCR reads again in MiXCR, with one record for every CDR3 protein. The table has a few hundred thousand distinct CDR3 sequences, around 93% seen once. The sequenced sample consisted of CD4+ T cells from PBMCs. The receptors come from a human donor with multiple sclerosis.

The rearrangement links TRBV29-1 to TRBJ2-1; no definite D call. Germline V lookup: CDR1 SQVTM, CDR2 ANQGSEA. CDR3 length: 11 amino acids. Trimming took 7 bases from V and 7 from J, leaving 11 bases between them. In nucleotides, the CDR3 is TGCAGCGGGTACCTTTGGAATGAGCAGTTCTTC. Protein: CSGYLWNEQFF.

The rearrangement links TRBV9 to TRBJ2-5; D uncertain. V lost 3 bases and J 4 bases, leaving 10 bases between the germline ends. Germline V gene lookup returns CDR1 SGDLS and CDR2 YYNGEE. The CDR3 loop spans 13 amino acids. The CDR3 loop reads CASSARPLETQYF. The CDR3, as DNA: TGTGCCAGCAGCGCCAGGCCCCTAGAGACCCAGTACTTC.

The chain couples TRBV7-2 to TRBJ2-5; 8 nucleotides align to TRBD1. Germline V CDR1 and CDR2: SGHTA, FQGNSA. This CDR3 contains 14 residues. V lost 6 bases, J lost 6 bases, and 9 bases stayed unmatched. The CDR3 loop reads CASSGGQERKTQYF. DNA of the CDR3: TGTGCCAGCAGTGGGGGACAGGAACGAAAGACCCAGTACTTC.

The chain has TRBV29-1 and TRBJ2-1; D unresolved. Trimming cost V 2 bases and J 8 bases, with 16 bases left between them. The CDR3 spans 14 residues. Germline-derived CDR1 and CDR2 are SQVTM and ANQGSEA. The CDR3 region is CSVERRLLGDEQFF. The CDR3 DNA sequence: TGCAGCGTTGAACGGCGCTTACTTGGGGATGAGCAGTTCTTC.

The chain has TRBV18 and TRBJ1-3; D is undetermined. The V and J ends lost 2 bases and 6 bases respectively, with 2 bases between them. This CDR3 comprises 11 residues. From germline, CDR1 is KGHSH and CDR2 LQKENI. The CDR3 bases are TGTGCCAGCTCACCAGAAAACACCATATATTTT. Its protein product is CASSPENTIYF.

With respect to this clonotype: At one end the junction does not follow the germline gene, possibly because of a read error. This chain links TRBV29-1 with TRBJ1-3; 9 bases agree with TRBD1. This CDR3 contains 14 residues. Germline V gene sequence: CDR1 SQVTM, CDR2 ANQGSEA. CDR3 nucleotide sequence: TGCAGCGTTTGGGACAGGGCCTCTGGTAACACCATATATTTT. Amino acid sequence: CSVWDRASGNTIYF. Filled out from reference TRBV29-1 and TRBJ1-3, the complete variable domain reads SAVISQKPSRDICQRGTSLTIQCQVDSQVTMMFWYRQQPGQSLTLIATANQGSEATYESGFVIDKFPISRPNLTFSTLTVSNMSPEDSSIYLCSVWDRASGNTIYFGEGSWLTVV.

The V and J genes are TRBV12-3 or TRBV12-4 and TRBJ2-5, with D perhaps TRBD2 (6 bases). Trimming pared 5 bases from V and 4 bases from J, leaving 14 bases between. The CDR3 spans 14 residues. CDR3 sequence (DNA): TGTGCCAGCAGTGGGGGGACCATACGAGAGACCCAGTACTTC. Its translation is CASSGGTIRETQYF.

V and J are TRBV29-1 and TRBJ2-2; a possible D gene is TRBD1 (6 bases). Trimming shortened V by 3 bases and J by 7 bases, and 15 bases separated the two germline ends. Germline V lookup: CDR1 SQVTM, CDR2 ANQGSEA. The CDR3 spans 14 residues. The CDR3 DNA follows: TGCAGCGTTGAGCTCAGGGGTCGTGGCGGGGAGCTGTTTTTT. Its protein is CSVELRGRGGELFF.

The rearrangement uses TRBV20-1 and TRBJ2-1; perhaps D is TRBD1 or TRBD2 (5 bases each). Trimming stripped 6 bases from V and 2 bases from J, with 14 bases between. Germline assignment: CDR1 DFQATT and CDR2 SNEGSKA (reference sequence). CDR3 size: 14 residues. The CDR3 DNA reads TGCAGTGCCAGCAGCCTGGGGGCCTACAATGAGCAGTTCTTC. Its protein is CSASSLGAYNEQFF.

The rearrangement links TRBV4-2 to TRBJ1-6; tentatively, D is TRBD1 (5 bases). Germline CDR1 and CDR2: LGHNA and YNFKEQ. V lost 4 bases and J lost 5, with 12 bases in between. The length of the CDR3 is 15 residues. The DNA for the CDR3 is TGTGCCAGCAGCCTCCAGACAGAAGATAATTCACCCCTCCACTTT. The encoded protein is CASSLQTEDNSPLHF.

The V gene is TRBV12-3 or TRBV12-4, the J gene TRBJ2-3, with a tentative D call TRBD1 (5 bases). Trimming pared 0 bases from V and 2 bases from J, leaving 9 bases between. This CDR3 region has 15 residues. The CDR3 spells CASSLAGAFTDTQYF. The CDR3, as DNA: TGTGCCAGCAGTTTAGCAGGGGCCTTCACAGATACGCAGTATTTT.

This chain links TRBV30 with TRBJ2-5; D possibly corresponds to TRBD2 (5 bases). V was cut by 0 bases and J by 5 bases, with 16 bases left in between. Germline-derived CDR1 and CDR2 are GTSNPN and SVGIG (reference sequence). The CDR3 extends over 15 amino acids. CDR3 sequence: CAWSVWVWAGETQYF. The CDR3 nucleotides read TGTGCCTGGAGTGTATGGGTTTGGGCGGGCGAGACCCAGTACTTC.

The CDR3 region is CASSLRQGRDNEQFF. CDR3 in DNA: TGTGCCAGCAGCCTTCGACAGGGGAGAGACAATGAGCAGTTCTTC. The chain employs TRBV7-9 and TRBJ2-1; TRBD1 agrees at 8 bases. V shed 5 bases and J 5 bases; nucleotides not matched to a gene: 8. Germline loops: CDR1 SEHNR, CDR2 FQNEAQ (reference sequence). There are 15 residues in the CDR3.

This clonotype was found once. The genes are TRBV6-1 and TRBJ2-7; weak D call: TRBD2 (5 bases). This CDR3 has 14 amino acids. Germline CDR1 MNHNS, CDR2 SASEGT. Between the trimmed V and J ends, which lost 2 bases and 2 bases, there was a span of 10 bases. CDR3 bases: TGTGCCAGCAGTGAACGGGGTGGACCCTACGAGCAGTACGTC. Translated, it gives CASSERGGPYEQYV.

The CDR3 DNA sequence: TGTGCCAGCACCTCCCAGACCCGAATCCTATCCAATGAGCAGTTCTTC. The encoded protein is CASTSQTRILSNEQFF. The chain joins TRBV7-9 to TRBJ2-1; D is ambiguous. The V gene's germline CDR1 is SEHNR and CDR2 FQNEAQ (reference sequence). This CDR3 has 16 residues. V was shortened by 7 bases and J by 6 bases, with 22 bases between the two germline ends.

J is TRBJ2-1 and V is TRBV20-1; the match to TRBD1 covers 10 bases. Germline lookup yields CDR1 DFQATT and CDR2 SNEGSKA (reference sequence). V shed 2 bases, J shed 14 bases, and the junction held 12 bases outside the gene matches. The CDR3 is made up of 14 amino acids. CDR3 protein: CSARLGQGTPLEFF. CDR3 DNA: TGCAGTGCTAGATTGGGACAGGGGACCCCATTGGAGTTCTTC.

The rearrangement uses TRBV11-2 and TRBJ2-5; 7 positions match TRBD2. V shed 1 base and J 4 bases; nucleotides not matched to a gene: 12. CDR1 is SGHAT, CDR2 FQNNGV, per germline. CDR3 length: 17 residues. In DNA form, the CDR3 reads TGTGCCAGCAGCTTAGGGTCGGGGGGAAGGAGCGGAGAGACCCAGTACTTC. It encodes CASSLGSGGRSGETQYF.